The T cell receptor (beta chain) under discussion was sequenced for a study of tissue T cells after allogeneic stem cell transplantation. The CDR3 loop spans 13 amino acids. V dropped 5 bases and J dropped 6 bases, with 14 bases sitting between them. Per the germline V gene, CDR1 is SGHTA and CDR2 is FQGNSA. Produced via immunoSEQ multiplex PCR; TCRdb's table is partial and in-frame only. The table has about 40,000 clones, about nine tenths seen once. This TCR was sampled from a woman between 35 and 75 years old who later had graft-versus-host disease after an allogeneic stem cell transplant. The V call is TRBV7-2, the J call TRBJ2-7; the D gene is possibly TRBD1 (5 bases). The source was blood, collected before transplantation. CDR3 bases: TGTGCCAGCAGCCCCCGTATAGGGGTCGAGCAGTACTTC. It translates to CASSPRIGVEQYF. Looking up the rest from reference TRBV7-2 and TRBJ2-7 gives the full variable domain: GAGVSQSPSNKVTEKGKDVELRCDPISGHTALYWYRQSLGQGLEFLIYFQGNSAPDKSGLPSDRFSAERTGGSVSTLTIQRTQQEDSAVYLCASSPRIGVEQYFGPGTRLTVT.